This T cell receptor (beta chain) was found in a study of OX40 agonist ivuxolimab in advanced cancers. With respect to the entire study: The costimulatory receptor OX40 (CD134) was targeted by ivuxolimab, a fully human IgG2 agonistic monoclonal antibody. Intravenous ivuxolimab was administered to patients every 2 weeks at six dose levels: 0.01, 0.1, 0.3, 1.5, 3 and 10 mg/kg. The point of sequencing TCRbeta in the periphery was to test whether ivuxolimab changed TCR sequence diversity and drove clonal T-cell expansion. Prior anti-PD-1, anti-PD-L1 or anti-CTLA-4 therapy was permitted, and checkpoint inhibitors had been received by less than 45% of dose-escalation patients. The paper reports the monotherapy dose-escalation portion (N ≈ 50 patients) of the phase I ivuxolimab trial. Of the 50 to 55 dose-escalation patients, hepatocellular carcinoma was present in approximately 20, melanoma in around 15, renal cell carcinoma in 9 and head and neck cancer in 9. The dose-escalation cohort was 82.7% male with a mean age of approximately 60 years, ranging from roughly 20 to 80. Partial responses occurred in three dose-escalation patients, of whom one had hepatocellular carcinoma and two had cutaneous melanoma. Study-level results and caveats: In the 0.1-3.0 mg/kg groups, partial responders were among the patients with the lowest normalized peripheral clonal expansion, particularly in CD8+ T cells. The antigen specificity of the clonally expanded peripheral T cells was not determined. Low levels of normalized T-cell clonal expansion were also seen in some patients who did not respond. Clonal expansion of both CD4+ and CD8+ blood T cells was observed from baseline to week 6 at doses 0.1 to 3.0 mg/kg. On average, CD8+ T cells showed more expanded clones than CD4+ T cells after ivuxolimab.

Notes on this clone: Its specific antigen is unknown. No base quality values were provided; no much bigger clone lies one nucleotide off.

Genomic DNA was isolated from the sorted cells so that the TCRbeta CDR3 region could be sequenced. The immunoSEQ Assay was used for sequencing of TCRbeta CDR3 regions. TCRdb carries this immuneACCESS record with in-frame sequences only. Its versions omit some clonotypes, under half of them owing to an unresolved V gene in the studies checked, with the rest unexplained. Present in this sample are fewer than 110,000 clones, more than 85% of which were seen just once. Roughly 1.2% of the sample goes to the ten largest clones. Patients with autoimmune disease history or receiving systemic immunosuppression were excluded from the trial. Peripheral blood for TCR sequencing was collected from all dose cohorts at baseline, on cycle 4 day 1, and on cycle 7 day 1. The samples were taken from a phase I, first-in-human, multicenter, open-label dose-escalation trial of ivuxolimab. The trial enrolled adults with locally advanced or metastatic head and neck squamous cell, hepatocellular, melanoma or renal cell carcinoma. Before TCR sequencing, CD4+ and CD8+ T cells were separately sorted from peripheral blood.

This specimen was CD4+ or CD8+ T cells sorted from blood, taken in a trial of the OX40 agonist ivuxolimab. The TCR comes from an adult with an advanced solid tumor such as melanoma, head and neck, liver or kidney cancer.

The CDR3 sequence is CASSLVPNTEAFF. The sequence in DNA is TGTGCCAGCAGCTTAGTGCCAAATACTGAAGCTTTCTTT. Recombination connected TRBV11-2 to TRBJ1-1; a confident D gene designation cannot be given. V lost 1 base and J lost 5 bases; the stretch between them is 8 bases long. The CDR3 starts with the cysteine, ends with the phenylalanine, and has 13 residues. The only DNA kept is the CDR3, 39 bases in frame from the first base. The germline V gene gives CDR1 as SGHAT and CDR2 as FQNNGV.